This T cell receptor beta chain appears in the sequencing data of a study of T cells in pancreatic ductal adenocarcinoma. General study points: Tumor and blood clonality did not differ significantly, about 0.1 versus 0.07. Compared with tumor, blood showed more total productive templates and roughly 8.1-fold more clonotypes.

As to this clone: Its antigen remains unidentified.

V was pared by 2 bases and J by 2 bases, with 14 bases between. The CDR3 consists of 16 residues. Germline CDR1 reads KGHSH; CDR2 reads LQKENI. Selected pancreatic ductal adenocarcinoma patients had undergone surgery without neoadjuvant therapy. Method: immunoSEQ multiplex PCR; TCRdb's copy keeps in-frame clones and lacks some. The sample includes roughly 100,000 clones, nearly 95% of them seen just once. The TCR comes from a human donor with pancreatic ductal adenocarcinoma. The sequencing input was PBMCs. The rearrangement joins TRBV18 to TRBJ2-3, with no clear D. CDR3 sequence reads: CASSPLQPRLTDTQYF. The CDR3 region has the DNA TGTGCCAGCTCACCATTACAGCCTCGTCTCACAGATACGCAGTATTTT.